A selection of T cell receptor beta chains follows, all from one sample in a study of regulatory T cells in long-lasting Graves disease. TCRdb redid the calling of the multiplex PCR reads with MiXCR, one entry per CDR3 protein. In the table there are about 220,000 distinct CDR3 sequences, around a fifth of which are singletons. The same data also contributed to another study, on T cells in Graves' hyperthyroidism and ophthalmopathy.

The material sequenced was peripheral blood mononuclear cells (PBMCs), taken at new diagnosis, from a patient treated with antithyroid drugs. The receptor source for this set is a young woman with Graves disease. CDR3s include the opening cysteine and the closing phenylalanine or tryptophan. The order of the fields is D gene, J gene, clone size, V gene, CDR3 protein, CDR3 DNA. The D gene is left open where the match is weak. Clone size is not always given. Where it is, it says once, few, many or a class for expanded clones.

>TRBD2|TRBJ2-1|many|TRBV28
CASRPKLAVSYNEQFF
TGTGCCAGCAGGCCGAAACTAGCGGTCTCCTACAATGAGCAGTTCTTC
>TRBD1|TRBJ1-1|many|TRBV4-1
CASSQGPDREGTEAFF
TGCGCCAGCAGCCAGGGACCGGACAGGGAGGGTACTGAAGCTTTCTTT
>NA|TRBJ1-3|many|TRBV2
CANIELSGNTIYF
TGTGCCAATATAGAGCTCTCTGGAAACACCATATATTTT
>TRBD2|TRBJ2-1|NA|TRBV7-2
CASSLIGGSGRARTYNEQFF
TGTGCCAGCAGCTTAATTGGAGGTAGCGGGAGGGCCAGAACCTACAATGAGCAGTTCTTC
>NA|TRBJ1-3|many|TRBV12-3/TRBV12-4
CASSLAGGARASGNTIYF
TGTGCCAGCAGTTTGGCCGGGGGCGCGCGAGCCTCTGGAAACACCATATATTTT
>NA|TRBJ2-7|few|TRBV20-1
CSARPIRGDGNEQYF
TGCAGTGCTAGACCGATACGAGGAGACGGGAACGAGCAGTACTTC
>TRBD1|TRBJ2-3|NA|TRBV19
CASSINRGEADTQYF
TGTGCCAGTAGTATCAACAGGGGGGAGGCAGATACGCAGTATTTT
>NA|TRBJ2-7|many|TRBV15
CATSRDQGGWEQYF
TGTGCCACCAGCAGAGATCAAGGAGGGTGGGAGCAGTACTTC
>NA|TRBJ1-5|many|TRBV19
CASSMTALGVSNQPQHF
TGTGCCAGTAGTATGACAGCCCTAGGGGTTAGCAATCAGCCCCAGCATTTT
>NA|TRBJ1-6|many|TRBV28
CASTPLTGTENSPLHF
TGTGCCAGCACTCCACTTACCGGGACGGAGAATTCACCCCTCCACTTT
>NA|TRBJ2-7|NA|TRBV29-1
CSVGGPPAEQYF
TGCAGCGTTGGCGGCCCCCCCGCCGAGCAGTACTTC
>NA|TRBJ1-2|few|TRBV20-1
CSARGFGYTF
TGCAGTGCCCGAGGGTTTGGCTACACCTTC
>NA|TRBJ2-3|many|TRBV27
CASSLSLRDTQYF
TGTGCCAGCAGTTTATCTTTACGAGATACGCAGTATTTT
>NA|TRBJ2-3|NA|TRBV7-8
CASSYGPTDTQYF
TGTGCCAGCAGCTACGGACCTACAGACACGCAGTATTTT
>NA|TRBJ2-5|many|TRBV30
CAWSVSLIGGLQETQYF
TGTGCCTGGAGTGTAAGTCTTATAGGGGGACTACAAGAGACCCAGTACTTC
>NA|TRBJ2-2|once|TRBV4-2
CASSRNEAPTGELFF
TGTGCCAGCAGCCGGAACGAAGCGCCCACCGGGGAGCTGTTTTTT
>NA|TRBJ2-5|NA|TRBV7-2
CASSLGDRHETQYF
TGTGCCAGCAGCTTAGGAGACAGGCACGAGACCCAGTACTTC
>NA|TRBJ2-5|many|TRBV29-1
CSVRALETQYF
TGCAGCGTCAGGGCGTTGGAGACCCAGTACTTC
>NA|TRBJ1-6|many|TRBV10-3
CAISEIGQGNNSPLHF
TGTGCCATCAGTGAGATCGGGCAGGGGAACAATTCACCCCTCCACTTT
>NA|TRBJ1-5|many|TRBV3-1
CASSLEANQPQHF
TGTGCCAGCAGCCTCGAAGCCAATCAGCCCCAGCATTTT
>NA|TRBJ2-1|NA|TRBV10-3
CAIRGRPISNEQFF
TGTGCCATCAGGGGCAGACCTATATCCAATGAGCAGTTCTTC
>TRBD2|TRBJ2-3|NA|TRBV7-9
CASSLRSGKTSGAGSTDTQYF
TGTGCCAGCAGCTTACGGTCCGGTAAGACTAGCGGGGCAGGATCCACAGATACGCAGTATTTT
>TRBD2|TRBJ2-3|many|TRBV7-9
CASSPLAVFTDTQYF
TGTGCCAGCAGCCCGCTAGCGGTGTTCACAGATACGCAGTATTTT
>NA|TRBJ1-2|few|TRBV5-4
CASSLGQQNYGYTF
TGTGCCAGCAGCTTGGGACAGCAAAACTATGGCTACACCTTC
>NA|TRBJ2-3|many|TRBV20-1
CSARVVGGRGTDTQYF
TGCAGTGCTAGAGTCGTGGGGGGCCGGGGTACAGATACGCAGTATTTT
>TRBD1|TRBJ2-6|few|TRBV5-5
CASSLGQGAKGANVLTF
TGTGCCAGCAGCTTGGGACAGGGGGCGAAAGGGGCCAACGTCCTGACTTTC
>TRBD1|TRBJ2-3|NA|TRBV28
CASRRQGRGDTQCF
TGTGCCAGCCGAAGACAGGGGAGAGGAGATACTCAGTGTTTT
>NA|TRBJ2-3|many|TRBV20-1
CSAAEGRRDTQYF
TGCAGTGCTGCCGAGGGACGGAGAGATACGCAGTATTTT
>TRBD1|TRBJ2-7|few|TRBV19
CASSIRDRSYEQYF
TGTGCCAGTAGTATCCGGGACAGATCCTACGAGCAGTACTTC
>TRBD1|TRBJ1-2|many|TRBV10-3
CAISDPDRSQGSHGYTF
TGTGCCATCAGTGACCCCGACCGATCACAGGGGAGCCATGGCTACACCTTC
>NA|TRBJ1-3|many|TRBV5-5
CASSLGGQSSGNTIYF
TGTGCCAGCAGCTTGGGCGGACAGTCCTCTGGAAACACCATATATTTT
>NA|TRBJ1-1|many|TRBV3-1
CASSQATDEAFF
TGTGCCAGCAGCCAAGCTACAGATGAAGCTTTCTTT
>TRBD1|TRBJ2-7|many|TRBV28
CASSHRTGTYEQYF
TGTGCCAGCAGTCATAGGACAGGAACCTACGAGCAGTACTTC
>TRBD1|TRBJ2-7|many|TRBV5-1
CASSRDRGFYEQYF
TGCGCCAGCAGCCGGGACAGGGGGTTCTACGAGCAGTACTTC
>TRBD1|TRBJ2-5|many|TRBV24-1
CATSDPTGDETQYF
TGTGCCACCAGTGATCCTACAGGGGACGAGACCCAGTACTTC
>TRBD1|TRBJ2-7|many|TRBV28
CASSRGGTGTYEQYF
TGTGCCAGCTCCCGAGGGGGGACAGGGACCTACGAGCAGTACTTC
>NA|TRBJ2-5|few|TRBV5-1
CASSPVGNSQETQYF
TGCGCCAGCAGCCCAGTGGGGAACAGCCAAGAGACCCAGTACTTC
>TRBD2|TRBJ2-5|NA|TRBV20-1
CSAKRTSGVQGTQYF
TGCAGTGCTAAGAGGACTAGCGGGGTCCAGGGGACCCAGTACTTC
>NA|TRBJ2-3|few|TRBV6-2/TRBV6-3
CASSYSLGDSLTDTQYF
TGTGCCAGCAGTTACTCGTTGGGGGACTCACTCACAGATACGCAGTATTTT
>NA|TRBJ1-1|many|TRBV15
CATSRPGAENTEAFF
TGTGCCACCAGCAGACCCGGGGCTGAGAACACTGAAGCTTTCTTT
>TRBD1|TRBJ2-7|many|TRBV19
CASSTGTVSREQYF
TGTGCCAGTAGCACCGGGACAGTAAGTCGCGAGCAGTACTTC
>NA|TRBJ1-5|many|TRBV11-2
CASSLKRGGNQPQHF
TGTGCCAGCAGCTTAAAGAGGGGGGGGAATCAGCCCCAGCATTTT
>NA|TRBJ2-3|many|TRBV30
CAWSGTSTDTQYF
TGTGCCTGGAGTGGCACCAGCACAGATACGCAGTATTTT
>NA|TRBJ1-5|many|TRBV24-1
CATSDPGQPQHF
TGTGCCACCAGTGACCCAGGGCAGCCCCAGCATTTT
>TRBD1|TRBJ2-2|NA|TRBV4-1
CASSHALRQGAAGELFF
TGCGCCAGCAGCCACGCTCTTCGGCAGGGGGCCGCCGGGGAGCTGTTTTTT
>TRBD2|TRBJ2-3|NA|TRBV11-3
CASSLSSGGATDTQYF
TGTGCCAGCAGCTTGTCTAGCGGGGGGGCCACAGATACGCAGTATTTT
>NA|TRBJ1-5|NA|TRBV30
CAWSVADYSNQPQHF
TGTGCCTGGAGTGTAGCGGATTATAGCAATCAGCCCCAGCATTTT
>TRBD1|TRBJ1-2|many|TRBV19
CASSSLTGEGDYGYTF
TGTGCCAGTAGTAGCCTGACAGGGGAAGGGGACTATGGCTACACCTTC
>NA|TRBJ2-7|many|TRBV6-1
CASGHFGQYF
TGTGCCAGCGGACACTTCGGGCAGTACTTC
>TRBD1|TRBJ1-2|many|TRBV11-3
CASSSGQDYGYTF
TGTGCCAGCAGCTCTGGACAGGATTATGGCTACACCTTC
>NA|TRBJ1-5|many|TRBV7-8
CASSLSLGDQPQHF
TGTGCCAGCAGCCTATCCTTGGGGGATCAGCCCCAGCATTTT
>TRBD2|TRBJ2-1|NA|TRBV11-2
CASSLVGGSVMREQFF
TGTGCCAGCAGCTTAGTTGGCGGGAGTGTTATGCGTGAGCAGTTCTTC
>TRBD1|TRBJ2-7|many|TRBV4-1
CASSQAQGRGPGEQYF
TGCGCCAGCAGCCAAGCTCAGGGCAGGGGGCCGGGGGAGCAGTACTTC
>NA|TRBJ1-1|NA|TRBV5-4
CASSATGLRNTEAFF
TGTGCCAGCAGCGCAACGGGACTTAGGAACACTGAAGCTTTCTTT
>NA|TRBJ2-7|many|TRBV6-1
CASTDQGVYYEQYF
TGTGCCAGCACCGATCAAGGGGTTTACTACGAGCAGTACTTC
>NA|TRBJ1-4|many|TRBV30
CAWSLREKKLFF
TGTGCCTGGAGTCTGAGGGAGAAAAAACTGTTTTTT
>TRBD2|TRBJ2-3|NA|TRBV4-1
CVSSQDRGGGLADTQYF
TGCGTCAGCAGCCAAGATAGAGGCGGGGGTCTCGCAGATACGCAGTATTTT
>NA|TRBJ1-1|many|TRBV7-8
CASSLAGANTEAFF
TGTGCCAGCAGCTTAGCAGGGGCTAACACTGAAGCTTTCTTT
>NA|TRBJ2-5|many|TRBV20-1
CSARRSWETQYF
TGCAGTGCTAGGCGTAGCTGGGAGACCCAGTACTTC
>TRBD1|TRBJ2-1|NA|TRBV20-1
CSASGQSYNEQLF
TGCAGTGCCTCGGGACAGTCCTACAATGAGCAGTTGTTC